This T cell receptor (beta chain) is from a study of cytomegalovirus exposure and HLA in healthy donors. PCR employed 60 Vbeta and 13 Jbeta primers. TCRdb's table, derived via immunoSEQ multiplex PCR, lists solely in-frame clones and lacks some. The table has 100,000 to 150,000 clones, roughly 84% seen once. Unmatched junction bases numbered 7, after V lost 11 bases and J lost 4 bases. Germline V CDR1 and CDR2: MNHNS, SASEGT. The CDR3 contains 12 residues. The sequence was collected from a young woman in good health and CMV-seropositive. Sequenced input: PBMCs. This chain connects TRBV6-1 to TRBJ1-2; TRBD1 matches 7 bases. CDR3 nucleotide sequence: TGTGCCCGCCGGGACAGTTTCTATGGCTACACCTTC. Amino acids: CARRDSFYGYTF.